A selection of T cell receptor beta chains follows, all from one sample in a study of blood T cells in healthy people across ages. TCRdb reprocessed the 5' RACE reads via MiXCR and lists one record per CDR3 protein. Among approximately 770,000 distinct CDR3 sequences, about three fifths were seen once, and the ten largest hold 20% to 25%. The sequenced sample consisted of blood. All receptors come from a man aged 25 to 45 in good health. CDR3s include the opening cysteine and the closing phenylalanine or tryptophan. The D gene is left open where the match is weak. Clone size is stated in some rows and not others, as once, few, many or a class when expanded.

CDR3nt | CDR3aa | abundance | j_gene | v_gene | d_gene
TGCAGTGCTACTAGGACTAACACCGGGGAGCTGTTTTTT | CSATRTNTGELFF | . | TRBJ2-2 | TRBV20-1 | .
TGTGCCAGCACCGGGACCTCTGGGGCCAACGTCCTGACTTTC | CASTGTSGANVLTF | . | TRBJ2-6 | TRBV6-5 | .
TGTGCCAGCAGCACCCGTACTGGGACAGGGGCCGAGCAGTACTTC | CASSTRTGTGAEQYF | . | TRBJ2-7 | TRBV9 | TRBD1
TGTGCCATCAGTGAGGTTCAAGGTGTCGGGGAAGCTTTCTTT | CAISEVQGVGEAFF | . | TRBJ1-1 | TRBV10-3 | .
TGTGCCAGCAGCTTATCCCCGGAGGGGAGCTACGAGCAGTACTTC | CASSLSPEGSYEQYF | many | TRBJ2-7 | TRBV7-2 | .
TGCAGCGGGCAGGGGTTTGCAGATACGCAGTATTTT | CSGQGFADTQYF | . | TRBJ2-3 | TRBV29-1 | .
TGTGCCAGCAGTCTTAGCGGGAGGGGGTCATACGAGCAGTACTTC | CASSLSGRGSYEQYF | . | TRBJ2-7 | TRBV12-3/TRBV12-4 | TRBD2
TGCAGTGCTAGAGCTCTACAGAAAGGGTACAATTCACCCCTCCACTTT | CSARALQKGYNSPLHF | . | TRBJ1-6 | TRBV20-1 | .
TGTGCCATCAATCGACAGGCGGCCGACGAGCAGTACTTC | CAINRQAADEQYF | once | TRBJ2-7 | TRBV10-3 | .
TGTGCCAGCAGCCAAGAGGGGGGTTTCAGCATCTATGAGCAGTTCTTC | CASSQEGGFSIYEQFF | . | TRBJ2-1 | TRBV5-5 | .
TGCAGCGTTGGGCAGACCTACGAGCAGTACTTC | CSVGQTYEQYF | few | TRBJ2-7 | TRBV29-1 | .
TGTGCCAGCAGCTTAGTGACAGGGTCAAGTGAGCAGTACTTC | CASSLVTGSSEQYF | . | TRBJ2-7 | TRBV7-6 | TRBD1
TGTGCCAGCAGCTTAGGGGTAACTAGCGGGCCCACAGAGACCCAGTACTTC | CASSLGVTSGPTETQYF | . | TRBJ2-5 | TRBV7-8 | TRBD2
TGCGCCAGCAGCCAAGGGGTTTCCGGGATGACTAACTATGGCTACACCTTC | CASSQGVSGMTNYGYTF | . | TRBJ1-2 | TRBV4-3 | .
TGTGCCAGCACCGTGACTAGCGGGAAGTCCTACAATGAGCAGTACTTC | CASTVTSGKSYNEQYF | . | TRBJ2-7 | TRBV12-3/TRBV12-4 | TRBD2
TGTGCCAGCAGTGGGGTGATGGGATACGGGCAGTACTTC | CASSGVMGYGQYF | . | TRBJ2-7 | TRBV27 | .
TGCAGTGCTTCCAGACTAGCGGGAGGAGAGACCCAGTACTTC | CSASRLAGGETQYF | few | TRBJ2-5 | TRBV20-1 | TRBD2
TGTGCCAGCAGTCGAATAAAGGGGGACGGAGAGACCCAGTACTTC | CASSRIKGDGETQYF | . | TRBJ2-5 | TRBV6-5 | .
TGTGCCAGCAGCTGGAAGGTCAAAAACACTGAAGCTTTCTTT | CASSWKVKNTEAFF | . | TRBJ1-1 | TRBV7-2 | .
TGTGCCAGCTCACGGGCTTTGGGCGGGAGCATCAACGAGCAGTACTTC | CASSRALGGSINEQYF | many | TRBJ2-7 | TRBV18 | TRBD2
TGTGCCAGCAGTCCAAACAGGGTCTGGCCCCAGCATTTT | CASSPNRVWPQHF | . | TRBJ1-5 | TRBV6-1 | .
TGTGCCAGCACCATGGAGGGTACGCAGTATTTT | CASTMEGTQYF | . | TRBJ2-3 | TRBV11-2 | .
TGTGCCAGCAGTCAGCGGGAGGGGGCGTACAATGAGCAGTTCTTC | CASSQREGAYNEQFF | . | TRBJ2-1 | TRBV2 | TRBD2
TGTGCCAGCAGCTCCAGCCTTCTTAACACTGAAGCTTTCTTT | CASSSSLLNTEAFF | few | TRBJ1-1 | TRBV7-2 | .
TGTGCCGGCAGTTTTACAGGGAGCTCCTACGAGCAGTACTTC | CAGSFTGSSYEQYF | . | TRBJ2-7 | TRBV12-3/TRBV12-4 | .
TGTGCCAGCAGCGTGTCCGGGACTCACACTGAAGCTTTCTTT | CASSVSGTHTEAFF | . | TRBJ1-1 | TRBV9 | .
TGTGCCAGCAGCTCCCAGGTTAACGAGCAGTACTTC | CASSSQVNEQYF | . | TRBJ2-7 | TRBV11-1 | .
TGTGCCAGCAGTCTAGGACAGGAGCAGTACTTC | CASSLGQEQYF | . | TRBJ2-4 | TRBV27 | TRBD1
TGTGCCAGCAGTGAGTTGTTGAACACTGAAGCTTTCTTT | CASSELLNTEAFF | few | TRBJ1-1 | TRBV6-1 | .
TGTGCCAGCAGCCCCGATTATGGGAGCGGGCTCAACAATGAGCAGTTCTTC | CASSPDYGSGLNNEQFF | . | TRBJ2-1 | TRBV7-2 | .
TGTGCCAGCAGGAGGGGGCCGGGCACTGAAGCTTTCTTT | CASRRGPGTEAFF | . | TRBJ1-1 | TRBV6-2/TRBV6-3 | TRBD1
TGTGCCAGCAGGGGGGCAACGGGCTCTGGGGCCAACGTCCTGACTTTC | CASRGATGSGANVLTF | . | TRBJ2-6 | TRBV27 | .
TGTGCCAGCAGTAGTGCCGGGACCGTACACAAAGACATTCAGTACTTC | CASSSAGTVHKDIQYF | . | TRBJ2-4 | TRBV6-2/TRBV6-3 | .